Following are 13 T cell receptor beta chains from one sample sequenced in a study of CD8 T cells in ankylosing spondylitis (TCRdb year 2017). Overall results and qualifications from the work: A TCR beta motif made up of under ten highly homologous amino acid variants appeared to be characteristic of blood from ankylosing spondylitis patients.

No antigen has been assigned to these receptors. Library preparation was by 5' RACE. The instrument given in TCRdb is Illumina HiSeq 2500. The public reads were run again by TCRdb, first through fastp at Q25 and then through MiXCR, and only productive beta chains were kept. Records with the same CDR3 protein are collapsed into one entry carrying the most frequent genes and DNA. Here the sample has about 540,000 distinct CDR3 sequences; about 13% occur a single time. Over 6.5% of the sample lies in the top ten. Sequenced input: blood, either unsorted or a sorted T cell fraction (not recorded which). The receptors were sampled from a male donor with ankylosing spondylitis.

The chain has TRBV3-1 and TRBJ1-3, with no clear D. CDR3 size: 15 residues. Trimming pared 3 bases from V and 2 bases from J, leaving 11 bases between. The germline V gene has CDR1 LGHDT and CDR2 YNNKEL (reference sequence). CDR3: CASSHQTGTGNTIYF. The CDR3 bases are TGTGCCAGCAGCCATCAAACGGGAACTGGAAACACCATATATTTT.

This chain joins TRBV30 and TRBJ2-7, with TRBD2 identical over 11 bases. The trim removed 1 base at V and 2 bases at J, leaving 13 bases unmatched. The CDR3 has 18 amino acids. The germline gives CDR1 GTSNPN, CDR2 SVGIG (reference sequence). The CDR3 reads CAWSAGTSGLWNPYEQYV. The CDR3 region has the DNA TGTGCCTGGAGTGCCGGGACTAGCGGTCTATGGAACCCCTACGAGCAGTACGTC.

The chain links TRBV5-1 to TRBJ2-6; TRBD1 matches at 7 bases. CDR1 and CDR2 from the germline V gene are SGHRS and YFSETQ. The CDR3 length is 19 residues. Trimming removed 4 bases from V and 5 bases from J; junction bases left unmatched: 18. The CDR3 DNA follows: TGCGCCAGCAGCCTCCGGGACAGAAGGGTTGTAGCAAGGGCCAACGTCCTGACTTTC. Residues: CASSLRDRRVVARANVLTF.

The table lists this clonotype with a few counts. This chain connects TRBV5-1 to TRBJ1-1, with D tentatively TRBD1 (6 bases). The V end was cut by 0 bases, the J end by 3 bases, with 9 bases between. This CDR3 spans 14 amino acids. Per the germline V gene, CDR1 is SGHRS and CDR2 is YFSETQ. The CDR3 is CASSLVPGDTEAFF. As DNA, the CDR3 is TGCGCCAGCAGCTTGGTCCCAGGGGACACTGAAGCTTTCTTT.

In this sample, this clonotype turned up a few times. The gene calls are TRBV10-3 and TRBJ1-4; D is ambiguous. With 3 bases removed from V and 8 bases from J, the gap between germline ends came to 13 bases. The V gene's germline CDR1 is ENHRY and CDR2 SYGVKD. The CDR3 length is 14 residues. The CDR3 region is CAISDSTSREKLFF. CDR3 nucleotide sequence: TGTGCCATCAGTGATTCAACATCCAGGGAAAAACTGTTTTTT.

V usage is TRBV7-2 and J usage is TRBJ2-7; TRBD2 matches at 10 bases. Looked up from germline, CDR1 is SGHTA and CDR2 is FQGNSA. This CDR3 is 15 amino acids long. V shed 2 bases, J shed 2 bases, and the junction held 3 bases outside the gene matches. The CDR3 DNA follows: TGTGCCAGCAGCTTACAAGCGGGAGGGCCCTACGAGCAGTACGTC. It specifies CASSLQAGGPYEQYV.

The V and J genes are TRBV15 and TRBJ2-1, with a possible D match to TRBD2 (6 bases). Germline CDR1 LNHNV, CDR2 YYDKDF (reference sequence). This CDR3 comprises 14 residues. The V end was cut by 0 bases, the J end by 8 bases, with 11 bases between. CDR3: CATSRDLASDEQFF. The DNA of the CDR3 is TGTGCCACCAGCAGAGATTTGGCTAGCGATGAGCAGTTCTTC.

This chain links TRBV5-4 with TRBJ1-1; D is ambiguous. The germline V gene encodes CDR1 SGHNT and CDR2 YYREEE (reference sequence). The V end lost 1 base, the J end lost 3 bases, and 13 bases lay between the germline ends. The CDR3 is 15 residues long. The CDR3 DNA reads as TGTGCCAGCAGCTTGCCCGGCGGCACCTACACTGAAGCTTTCTTT. Its translation is CASSLPGGTYTEAFF. Together with reference TRBV5-4 and TRBJ1-1, the CDR3 gives the full variable domain: ETGVTQSPTHLIKTRGQQVTLRCSSQSGHNTVSWYQQALGQGPQFIFQYYREEENGRGNFPPRFSGLQFPNYSSELNVNALELDDSALYLCASSLPGGTYTEAFFGQGTRLTVV.

This clonotype was counted only a few times. The CDR3 DNA is TGTGCCAGCAGCCAGGACGGAGATCAGCCCCAGCATTTT. This translates into CASSQDGDQPQHF. The chain is built from TRBV7-9 and TRBJ1-5; D uncertain. The V gene's germline CDR1 is SEHNR and CDR2 FQNEAQ (reference sequence). Trimming took 5 bases from V and 5 from J, leaving 10 bases between them. The CDR3 covers 13 residues.

This clonotype was counted only a few times. The CDR3 spells CSARDTSGSGYEQYF. CDR3 nucleotide sequence: TGCAGTGCTAGAGATACTAGCGGGTCTGGCTACGAGCAGTACTTC. V is TRBV20-1 and J is TRBJ2-7; TRBD2 agrees at 9 bases. The CDR3 spans 15 residues. The J segment lost 3 bases and the V segment lost 0 bases, leaving 6 bases of the junction unmatched. Germline CDR1 and CDR2: DFQATT and SNEGSKA (reference sequence).

The gene calls are TRBV7-9 and TRBJ2-7; 7 bases match TRBD1. Germline lookup yields CDR1 SEHNR and CDR2 FQNEAQ (reference sequence). The CDR3 has 14 residues. Trimming cost V 2 bases and J 5 bases; bases outside gene matches: 6. CDR3 sequence: CASSLSDRYDEQYV. DNA for the CDR3: TGTGCCAGCAGCTTATCGGACAGGTACGACGAGCAGTACGTC.

This clonotype has more than one count but fewer than ten. This chain uses TRBV24-1 with TRBJ2-2, with TRBD2 as a possible D gene (6 bases). The germline V gene has CDR1 KGHDR and CDR2 SFDVKD. V lost 5 bases and J lost 1, with 16 bases in between. The CDR3 spans 17 residues. The CDR3 nucleotides read TGTGCCACCAGTGCCCCTTGGGGGGAGTGGAACACCGGGGAGCTGTTTTTT. Translation: CATSAPWGEWNTGELFF.

This clonotype was seen a few times. This rearrangement joins TRBV20-1 to TRBJ1-2, with a tentative D call TRBD1 (5 bases). This CDR3 has 11 residues. V lost 8 bases and J lost 8, with 15 bases in between. Germline V CDR1 and CDR2: DFQATT, SNEGSKA (reference sequence). This CDR3 is CSKDTGGGYTF. The CDR3 region has the DNA TGCAGTAAAGACACGGGGGGGGGCTACACCTTC.